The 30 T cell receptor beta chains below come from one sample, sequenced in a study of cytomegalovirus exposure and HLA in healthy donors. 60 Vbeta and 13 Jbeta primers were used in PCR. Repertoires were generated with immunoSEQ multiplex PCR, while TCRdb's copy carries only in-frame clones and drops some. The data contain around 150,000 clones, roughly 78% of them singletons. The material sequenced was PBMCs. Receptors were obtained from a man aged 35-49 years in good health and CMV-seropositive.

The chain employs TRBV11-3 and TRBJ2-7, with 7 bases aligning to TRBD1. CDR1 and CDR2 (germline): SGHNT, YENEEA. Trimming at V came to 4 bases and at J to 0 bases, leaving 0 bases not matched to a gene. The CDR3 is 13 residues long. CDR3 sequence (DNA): TGTGCCAGCAGCTGGGACAGCTCCTACGAGCAGTACTTC. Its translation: CASSWDSSYEQYF.

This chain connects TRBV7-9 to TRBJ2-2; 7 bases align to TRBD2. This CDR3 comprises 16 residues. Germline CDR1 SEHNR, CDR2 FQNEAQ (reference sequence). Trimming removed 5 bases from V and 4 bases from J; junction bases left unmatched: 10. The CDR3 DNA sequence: TGTGCCAGCAGCAGCTGGGAGGGACTAAGCACCGGGGAGCTGTTTTTT. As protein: CASSSWEGLSTGELFF.

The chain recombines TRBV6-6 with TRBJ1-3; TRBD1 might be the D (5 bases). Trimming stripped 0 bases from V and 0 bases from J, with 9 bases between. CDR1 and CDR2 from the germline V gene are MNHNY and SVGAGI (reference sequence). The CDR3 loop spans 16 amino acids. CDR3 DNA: TGTGCCAGCAGTTACTCTAGACAGCTCTCTGGAAACACCATATATTTT. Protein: CASSYSRQLSGNTIYF.

CDR3 bases: TGTGCCAGCAGGACAGGGGGCGGAGACACTGAAGCTTTCTTT. It is translated as CASRTGGGDTEAFF. V is TRBV5-4 and J is TRBJ1-1, with 10 nucleotides matching TRBD1. The germline CDR1 and CDR2 sequences are SGHNT and YYREEE (reference sequence). V trimming: 5 bases; J trimming: 3 bases; junction bases outside the gene matches: 4. The CDR3 sequence is 14 residues long.

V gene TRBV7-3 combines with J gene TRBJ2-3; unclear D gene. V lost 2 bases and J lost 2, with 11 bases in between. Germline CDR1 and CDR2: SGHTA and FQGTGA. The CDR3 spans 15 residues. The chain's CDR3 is CASSLSQLYTDTQYF. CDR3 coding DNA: TGTGCCAGCAGCTTATCACAGCTCTACACAGATACGCAGTATTTT.

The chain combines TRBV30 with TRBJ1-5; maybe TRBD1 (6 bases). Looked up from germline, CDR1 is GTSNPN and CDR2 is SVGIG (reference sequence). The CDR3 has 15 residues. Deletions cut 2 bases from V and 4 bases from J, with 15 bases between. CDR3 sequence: CAWSPSGTPNQPQHF. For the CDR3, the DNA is TGTGCCTGGAGTCCCTCCGGGACACCGAATCAGCCCCAGCATTTT.

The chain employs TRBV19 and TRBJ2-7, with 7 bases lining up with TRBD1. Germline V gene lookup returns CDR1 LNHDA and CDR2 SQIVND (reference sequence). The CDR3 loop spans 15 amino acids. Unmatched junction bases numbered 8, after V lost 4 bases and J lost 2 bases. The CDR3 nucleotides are TGTGCCAGTAGTACTCCAGGGGGTCGGACCTACGAGCAGTACTTC. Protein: CASSTPGGRTYEQYF. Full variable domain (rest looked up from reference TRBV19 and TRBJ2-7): DGGITQSPKYLFRKEGQNVTLSCEQNLNHDAMYWYRQDPGQGLRLIYYSQIVNDFQKGDIAEGYSVSREKKESFPLTVTSAQKNPTAFYLCASSTPGGRTYEQYFGPGTRLTVT.

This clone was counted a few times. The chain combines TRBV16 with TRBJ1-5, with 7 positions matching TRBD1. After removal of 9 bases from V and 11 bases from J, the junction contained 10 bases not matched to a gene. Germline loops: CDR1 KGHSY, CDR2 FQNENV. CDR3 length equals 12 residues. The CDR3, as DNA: TGTGCCAGTTCACAGGGGCTGAAGACCCAGCATTTT. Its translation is CASSQGLKTQHF. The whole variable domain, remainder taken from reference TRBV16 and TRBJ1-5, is GEEVAQTPKHLVRGEGQKAKLYCAPIKGHSYVFWYQQVLKNEFKFLISFQNENVFDETGMPKERFSAKCLPNSPCSLEIQATKLEDSAVYFCASSQGLKTQHFGDGTRLSIL.

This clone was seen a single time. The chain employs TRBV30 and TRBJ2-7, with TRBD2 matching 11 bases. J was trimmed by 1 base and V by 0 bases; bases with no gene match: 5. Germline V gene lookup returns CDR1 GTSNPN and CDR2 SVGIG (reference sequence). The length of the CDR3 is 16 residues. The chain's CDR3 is CAWSVTSGSQSYEQYF. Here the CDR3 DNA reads TGTGCCTGGAGTGTAACTAGCGGGAGCCAATCCTACGAGCAGTACTTC.

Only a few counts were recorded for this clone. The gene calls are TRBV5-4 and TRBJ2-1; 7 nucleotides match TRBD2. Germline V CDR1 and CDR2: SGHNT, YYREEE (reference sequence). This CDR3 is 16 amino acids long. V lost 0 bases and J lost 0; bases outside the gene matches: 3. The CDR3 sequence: CASSLGWTSSYNEQFF. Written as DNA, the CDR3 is TGTGCCAGCAGCTTGGGGTGGACTAGCTCCTACAATGAGCAGTTCTTC.

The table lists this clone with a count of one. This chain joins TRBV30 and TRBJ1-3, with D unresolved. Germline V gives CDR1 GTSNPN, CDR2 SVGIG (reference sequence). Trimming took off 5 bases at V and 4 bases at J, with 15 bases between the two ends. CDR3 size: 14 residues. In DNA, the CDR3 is TGTGCCTGGGATCCTGTCGGGGAAGGAAACACCATATATTTT. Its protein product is CAWDPVGEGNTIYF.

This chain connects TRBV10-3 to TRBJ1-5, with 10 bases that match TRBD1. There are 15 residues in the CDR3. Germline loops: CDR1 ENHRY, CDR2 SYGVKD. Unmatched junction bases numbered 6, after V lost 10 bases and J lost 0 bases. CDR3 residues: CATRQGAGSNQPQHF. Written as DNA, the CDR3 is TGTGCCACGCGACAGGGGGCGGGTAGCAATCAGCCCCAGCATTTT.

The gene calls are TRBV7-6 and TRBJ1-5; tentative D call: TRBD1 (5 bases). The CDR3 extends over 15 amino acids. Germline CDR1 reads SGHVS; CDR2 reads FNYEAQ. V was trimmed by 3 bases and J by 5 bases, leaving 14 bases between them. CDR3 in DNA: TGTGCCAGCAGCTTTGGCCCTGGGGCAGATCAGCCCCAGCATTTT. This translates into CASSFGPGADQPQHF.

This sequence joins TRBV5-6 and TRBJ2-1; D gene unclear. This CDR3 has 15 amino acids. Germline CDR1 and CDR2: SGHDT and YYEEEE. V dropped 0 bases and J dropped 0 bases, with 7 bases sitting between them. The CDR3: CASSLVASSYNEQFF. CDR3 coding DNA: TGTGCCAGCAGCTTGGTTGCGAGCTCCTACAATGAGCAGTTCTTC.

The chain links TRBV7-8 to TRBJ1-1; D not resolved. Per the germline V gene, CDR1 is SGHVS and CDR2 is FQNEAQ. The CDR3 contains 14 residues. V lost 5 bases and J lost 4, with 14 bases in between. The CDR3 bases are TGTGCCAGCAGCAACAATCAGGTGATCACTGAAGCTTTCTTT. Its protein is CASSNNQVITEAFF.

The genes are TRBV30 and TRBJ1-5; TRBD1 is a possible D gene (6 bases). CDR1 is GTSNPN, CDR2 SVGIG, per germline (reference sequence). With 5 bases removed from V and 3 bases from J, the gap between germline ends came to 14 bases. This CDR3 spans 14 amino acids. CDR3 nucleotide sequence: TGTGCCTGGGGTACCGGGACACACAATCAGCCCCAGCATTTT. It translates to CAWGTGTHNQPQHF.

Written as DNA, the CDR3 is TGTGCCAGCAGCGGACAGGGGAACGAGCAGTACTTC. It is translated as CASSGQGNEQYF. This chain joins TRBV7-9 and TRBJ2-7; 9 bases line up with TRBD1. Germline CDR1 SEHNR, CDR2 FQNEAQ (reference sequence). The junction had 1 base not matched to a gene; V was cut back by 5 bases and J by 5 bases. The CDR3 is 12 amino acids.

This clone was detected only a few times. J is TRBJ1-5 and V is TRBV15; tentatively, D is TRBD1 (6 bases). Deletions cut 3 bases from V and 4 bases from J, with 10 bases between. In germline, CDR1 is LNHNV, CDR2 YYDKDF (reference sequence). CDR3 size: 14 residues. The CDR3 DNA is TGTGCCACCAGCAGGACAGGCGGGAATCAGCCCCAGCATTTT. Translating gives CATSRTGGNQPQHF.

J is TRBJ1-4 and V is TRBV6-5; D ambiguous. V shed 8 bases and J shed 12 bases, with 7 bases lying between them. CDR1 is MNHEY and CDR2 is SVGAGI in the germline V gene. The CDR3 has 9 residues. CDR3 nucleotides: TGTGCCAGCGGGCATGAACTGTTTTTT. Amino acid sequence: CASGHELFF.

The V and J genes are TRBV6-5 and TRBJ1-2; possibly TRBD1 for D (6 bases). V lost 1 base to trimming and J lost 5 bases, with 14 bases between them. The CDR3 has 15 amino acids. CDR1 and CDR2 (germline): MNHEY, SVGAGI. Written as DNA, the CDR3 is TGTGCCAGCAGTTACTATGGACAGTTCGGGTATGGCTACACCTTC. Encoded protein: CASSYYGQFGYGYTF.

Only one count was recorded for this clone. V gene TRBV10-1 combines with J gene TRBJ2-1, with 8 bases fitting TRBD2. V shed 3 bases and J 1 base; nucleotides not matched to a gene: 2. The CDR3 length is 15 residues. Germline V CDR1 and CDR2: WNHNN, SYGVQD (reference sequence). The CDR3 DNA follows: TGCGCCAGCAGTGAAGCGGGAGCGTCCTACAATGAGCAGTTCTTC. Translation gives CASSEAGASYNEQFF.

Here the CDR3 DNA reads TGTGCCAGTAGCCAGACAGGGGCCGGGGAGCAGTACTTC. Amino acids: CASSQTGAGEQYF. The chain recombines TRBV19 with TRBJ2-7, with TRBD1 identical over 8 bases. The V and J ends lost 6 bases and 7 bases, in that order; junction bases with no gene match: 8. CDR3 length equals 13 residues. The germline CDR1 and CDR2 sequences are LNHDA and SQIVND (reference sequence).

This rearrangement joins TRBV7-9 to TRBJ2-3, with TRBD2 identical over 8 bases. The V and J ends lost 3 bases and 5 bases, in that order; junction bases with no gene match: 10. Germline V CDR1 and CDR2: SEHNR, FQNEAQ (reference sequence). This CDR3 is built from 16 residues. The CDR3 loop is CASSFLPSGFLDTQYF. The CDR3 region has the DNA TGTGCCAGCAGCTTCCTACCTAGCGGGTTCCTAGATACGCAGTATTTT.

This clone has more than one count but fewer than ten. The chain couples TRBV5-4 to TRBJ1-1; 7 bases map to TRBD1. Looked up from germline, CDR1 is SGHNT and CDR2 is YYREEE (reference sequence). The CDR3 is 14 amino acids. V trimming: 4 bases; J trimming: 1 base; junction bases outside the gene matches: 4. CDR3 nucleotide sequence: TGTGCCAGCAGCCCTCGGACAGGGAACACTGAAGCTTTCTTT. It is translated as CASSPRTGNTEAFF.

CDR3 in amino acids: CASIGTSGSSYEQYF. The CDR3 DNA reads as TGTGCCAGCATAGGGACTAGCGGGTCATCCTACGAGCAGTACTTC. The chain carries TRBV6-1 and TRBJ2-7; 12 bases map to TRBD2. Germline loops: CDR1 MNHNS, CDR2 SASEGT. V shed 7 bases, J shed 1 base, and the junction held 5 bases outside the gene matches. The CDR3 extends over 15 amino acids.

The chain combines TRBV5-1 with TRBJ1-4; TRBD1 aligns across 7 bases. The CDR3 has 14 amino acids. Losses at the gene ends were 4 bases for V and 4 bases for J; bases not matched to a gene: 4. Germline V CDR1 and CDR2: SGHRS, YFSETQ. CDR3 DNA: TGCGCCAGCAGCGCAGGGGGAAATAATGAAAAACTGTTTTTT. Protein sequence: CASSAGGNNEKLFF.

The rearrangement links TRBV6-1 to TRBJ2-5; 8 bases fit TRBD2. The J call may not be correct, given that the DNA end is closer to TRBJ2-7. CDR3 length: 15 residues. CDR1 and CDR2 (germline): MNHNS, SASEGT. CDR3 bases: TGTGCCAGCAGTGCTGGAGGGCCGGGAGGGTACGAGCAGTACTTC. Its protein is CASSAGGPGGYEQYF.

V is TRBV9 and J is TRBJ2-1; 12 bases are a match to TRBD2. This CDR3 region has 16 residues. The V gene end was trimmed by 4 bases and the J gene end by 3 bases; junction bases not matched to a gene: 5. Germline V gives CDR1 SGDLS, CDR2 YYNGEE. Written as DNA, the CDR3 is TGTGCCAGCAGCCTAGCGACTAGCGGGGGCTACAATGAGCAGTTCTTC. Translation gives CASSLATSGGYNEQFF.

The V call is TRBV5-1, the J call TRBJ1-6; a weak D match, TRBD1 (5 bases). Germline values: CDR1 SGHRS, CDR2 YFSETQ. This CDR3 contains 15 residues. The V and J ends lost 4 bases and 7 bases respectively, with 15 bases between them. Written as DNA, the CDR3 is TGCGCCAGCAGCACCGACAGTCCAAGAAATTCACCCCTCCACTTT. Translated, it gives CASSTDSPRNSPLHF. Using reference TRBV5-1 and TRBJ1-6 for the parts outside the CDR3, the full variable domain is KAGVTQTPRYLIKTRGQQVTLSCSPISGHRSVSWYQQTPGQGLQFLFEYFSETQRNKGNFPGRFSGRQFSNSRSEMNVSTLELGDSALYLCASSTDSPRNSPLHFGNGTRLTVT.

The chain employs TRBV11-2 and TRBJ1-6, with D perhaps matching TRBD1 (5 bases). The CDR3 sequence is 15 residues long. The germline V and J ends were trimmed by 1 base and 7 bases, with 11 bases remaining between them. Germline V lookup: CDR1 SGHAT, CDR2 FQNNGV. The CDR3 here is CASSLAGSANSPLHF. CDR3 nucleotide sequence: TGTGCCAGCAGCTTAGCAGGGTCGGCAAATTCACCCCTCCACTTT.